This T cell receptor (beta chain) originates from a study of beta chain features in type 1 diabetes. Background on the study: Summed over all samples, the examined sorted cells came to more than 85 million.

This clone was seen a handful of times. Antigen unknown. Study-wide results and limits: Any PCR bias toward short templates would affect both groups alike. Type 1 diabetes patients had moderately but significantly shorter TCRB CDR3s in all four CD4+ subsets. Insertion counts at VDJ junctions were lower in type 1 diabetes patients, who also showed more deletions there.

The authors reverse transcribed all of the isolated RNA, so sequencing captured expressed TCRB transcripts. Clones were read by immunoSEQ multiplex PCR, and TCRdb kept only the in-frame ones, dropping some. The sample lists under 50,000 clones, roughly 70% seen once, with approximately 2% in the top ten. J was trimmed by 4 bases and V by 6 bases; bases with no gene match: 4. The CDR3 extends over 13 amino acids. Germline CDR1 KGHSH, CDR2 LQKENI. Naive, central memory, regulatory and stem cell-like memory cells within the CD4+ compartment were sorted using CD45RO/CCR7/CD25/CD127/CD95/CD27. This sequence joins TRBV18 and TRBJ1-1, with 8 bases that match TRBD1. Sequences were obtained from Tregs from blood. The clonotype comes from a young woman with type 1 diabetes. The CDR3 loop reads CASSPGQGTEAFF. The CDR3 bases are TGTGCCAGCTCTCCCGGACAGGGCACTGAAGCTTTCTTT.